Below are 17 T cell receptor beta chains sequenced from a single sample in a study of T cell responses to AZD1222 COVID-19 vaccine. The assay was immunoSEQ multiplex PCR, and TCRdb's table has in-frame clones only and misses some. The profile shows 84,000 or so clones, around 91% of them singletons. This sample comprised peripheral blood, obtained on day 0 of MenACWY control vaccination. The source is an adult in good health.

This clone was counted only a few times. CDR3 DNA sequence: TGTGCCAGTAGTAAGCAGGGCGGAACCGGGGAGCTGTTTTTT. It codes for CASSKQGGTGELFF. The J gene is TRBJ2-2, the V gene TRBV19; the D gene is possibly TRBD1 (5 bases). The CDR3 totals 14 residues. V lost 4 bases and J 5 bases, leaving 11 bases between the germline ends. The V gene's germline CDR1 is LNHDA and CDR2 SQIVND (reference sequence).

This chain uses TRBV2 with TRBJ2-6, with a weak D call TRBD1 (6 bases). Trimming cost V 10 bases and J 3 bases, with 13 bases left between them. The CDR3 spans 14 residues. Germline V gene data show CDR1 as SNHLY and CDR2 as FYNNEI. CDR3 sequence (DNA): TGTGCCATTCAGGGGTTGCATGGGGCCAACGTCCTGACTTTC. It specifies CAIQGLHGANVLTF.

The chain joins TRBV19 to TRBJ1-5; D is perhaps TRBD1 (5 bases). This CDR3 is built from 14 residues. The V end was cut by 2 bases, the J end by 2 bases, with 7 bases between. Germline-derived CDR1 and CDR2 are LNHDA and SQIVND (reference sequence). The CDR3 DNA reads TGTGCCAGTAGTATATCGGGGCGCAATCAGCCCCAGCATTTT. As protein: CASSISGRNQPQHF.

The rearrangement links TRBV5-1 to TRBJ2-1, with D perhaps TRBD1 (6 bases). Trimming cost V 0 bases and J 10 bases, with 17 bases left between them. Germline V gene lookup returns CDR1 SGHRS and CDR2 YFSETQ. The CDR3 is 15 amino acids. The DNA of the CDR3 is TGCGCCAGCAGCTTGGTCCCACAGGACAGCAGGGAGCAGTTCTTC. Protein: CASSLVPQDSREQFF.

The chain uses TRBV5-1 and TRBJ2-3; D possibly corresponds to TRBD1 (6 bases). CDR3 size: 19 residues. Trimming took off 0 bases at V and 3 bases at J, with 23 bases between the two ends. Germline-derived CDR1 and CDR2 are SGHRS and YFSETQ. The CDR3 spells CASSLAPGGVSLRTDTQYF. The CDR3 DNA follows: TGCGCCAGCAGCTTGGCCCCTGGGGGCGTTAGTCTCAGGACAGATACGCAGTATTTT.

V gene TRBV28 combines with J gene TRBJ1-2, with a weak D call TRBD1 (6 bases). Deletions cut 6 bases from V and 8 bases from J, with 19 bases between. In germline, CDR1 is MDHEN, CDR2 SYDVKM. This CDR3 is built from 14 residues. CDR3 nucleotide sequence: TGTGCCAGCAGATTCAATCCAGGGGCGGGAGGCTACACCTTC. It is translated as CASRFNPGAGGYTF.

V gene TRBV6-1 combines with J gene TRBJ1-6; no reliable D call. Germline V CDR1 and CDR2: MNHNS, SASEGT. The CDR3 spans 13 residues. V was trimmed by 6 bases and J by 6 bases, leaving 9 bases between them. This CDR3 reads CASSNSANSPLHF. The DNA of the CDR3 is TGTGCCAGCAGCAACAGCGCTAATTCACCCCTCCACTTT.

The chain carries TRBV20-1 and TRBJ2-7, with D perhaps TRBD2 (5 bases). CDR1 is DFQATT, CDR2 SNEGSKA, per germline (reference sequence). The CDR3 runs 15 residues. Trimming left V 3 bases short and J 2 bases short, with 17 bases between. The CDR3 nucleotides are TGCAGTGCTAGTAGAGTTGGACGGGAAGCCTACGAGCAGTACTTC. Protein sequence: CSASRVGREAYEQYF.

This clone was counted a single time. The V and J genes are TRBV5-5 and TRBJ1-5; D may be TRBD1 (5 bases). The CDR3 totals 15 residues. V was shortened by 5 bases and J by 5 bases, with 17 bases between the two germline ends. Looked up from germline, CDR1 is SGHKS and CDR2 is YYEKEE (reference sequence). The CDR3 reads CASREGRLDDQPQHF. The CDR3 DNA sequence: TGTGCCAGCAGGGAGGGACGGCTCGATGATCAGCCCCAGCATTTT.

This clone was seen a single time. The rearrangement joins TRBV12-3 or TRBV12-4 to TRBJ2-3, with D unresolved. The CDR3 sequence is 13 residues long. The V end was cut by 4 bases, the J end by 2 bases, with 7 bases between. The DNA for the CDR3 is TGTGCCAGCAGTTGGTGGTCCACAGATACGCAGTATTTT. This gives the protein CASSWWSTDTQYF.

This rearrangement joins TRBV7-9 to TRBJ2-2, with D perhaps matching TRBD2 (6 bases). V lost 4 bases to trimming and J lost 7 bases, with 22 bases between them. The germline CDR1 and CDR2 sequences are SEHNR and FQNEAQ (reference sequence). The CDR3 totals 17 residues. The CDR3 spells CASSSLGGSYFGGELFF. CDR3 nucleotide sequence: TGTGCCAGCAGCTCCCTTGGAGGGAGTTACTTCGGCGGGGAGCTGTTTTTT.

The chain recombines TRBV4-2 with TRBJ1-5; TRBD1 matches at 9 bases. Looked up from germline, CDR1 is LGHNA and CDR2 is YNFKEQ. CDR3 length equals 18 residues. The J segment lost 0 bases and the V segment lost 1 base, leaving 7 bases of the junction unmatched. The CDR3 loop is CASSQGGDRVYSNQPQHF. The CDR3 DNA reads TGTGCCAGCAGCCAAGGTGGGGACAGGGTTTATAGCAATCAGCCCCAGCATTTT.

This chain connects TRBV12-2 to TRBJ2-1; TRBD2, the table's D call, was not compared with the DNA. TRBV12-2 is termed a pseudogene. This CDR3 is built from 13 residues. CDR3 region: CASRLVRCDEQFF. The CDR3 DNA reads TGTGCAAGTCGCTTAGTTCGTTGTGATGAGCAGTTCTTC.

Here the CDR3 reads CASSLGQGLSYNEQFF. CDR3 nucleotides: TGTGCCAGCAGCTTGGGACAGGGCCTCTCCTACAATGAGCAGTTCTTC. The chain has TRBV11-3 and TRBJ2-1; 9 bases match TRBD1. Per germline, CDR1 SGHNT and CDR2 YENEEA. Trimming at V came to 3 bases and at J to 0 bases, leaving 3 bases not matched to a gene. This CDR3 is 16 amino acids long.

The chain combines TRBV4-1 with TRBJ2-2, with 8 nucleotides matching TRBD1. Germline trimming cut 2 bases from V and 3 bases from J; bases unmatched to any gene: 5. This CDR3 is built from 16 residues. Germline CDR1 MGHRA, CDR2 YSYEKL. CDR3 protein: CASSQRDRGDTGELFF. The CDR3 DNA reads TGCGCCAGCAGCCAAAGAGACAGGGGCGACACCGGGGAGCTGTTTTTT.

V gene TRBV6-5 combines with J gene TRBJ1-4; D not resolved. CDR3 size: 14 residues. CDR1 is MNHEY, CDR2 SVGAGI, per germline. With 6 bases removed from V and 8 bases from J, the gap between germline ends came to 16 bases. Here the CDR3 DNA reads TGTGCCAGCAGCCGTACACAAACGGGGGAAAAACTGTTTTTT. Translation: CASSRTQTGEKLFF.

The rearrangement links TRBV6-1 to TRBJ2-2, with D unclear. The CDR3 is 16 residues long. V was cut by 2 bases and J by 6 bases, with 16 bases left in between. Germline CDR1 is MNHNS and CDR2 is SASEGT. The CDR3 nucleotides read TGTGCCAGCAGTGAACTTGGCGGTGAATGGCCCGGGGAGCTGTTTTTT. It yields the protein CASSELGGEWPGELFF.